This entry lists 14 T cell receptor beta chains sequenced from one sample in a study of cytomegalovirus exposure and HLA in healthy donors. Vbeta (60) and Jbeta (13) primers were used in the PCR. Assay used: immunoSEQ multiplex PCR; TCRdb lists only in-frame clones, some missing. Here the sample spans more than 95,000 clones, over 60% being singletons. The sample consisted of PBMCs. The origin of the receptors is a man aged 25-40 years in good health and CMV-seropositive.

The chain carries TRBV18 and TRBJ1-4, with 7 bases that match TRBD1. The germline gives CDR1 KGHSH, CDR2 LQKENI. V lost 3 bases to trimming and J lost 12 bases; unmatched junction nucleotides: 13. The length of the CDR3 is 15 residues. CDR3 DNA: TGTGCCAGCTCACCGCTTGGGACAGCCGGTGATGAACTGTTTTTT. Its translation is CASSPLGTAGDELFF.

This clone showed up just once. J is TRBJ1-5 and V is TRBV28; a weak D match, TRBD1 (6 bases). The CDR3 covers 14 residues. V was trimmed by 1 base and J by 6 bases, leaving 10 bases between them. From germline, CDR1 is MDHEN and CDR2 SYDVKM. The CDR3 DNA is TGTGCCAGCAGTTTATTATCCAGGGGTCAGCCCCAGCATTTT. It translates to CASSLLSRGQPQHF.

The chain couples TRBV5-1 to TRBJ1-5; D is unresolved. V was cut by 4 bases and J by 0 bases, with 11 bases left in between. There are 15 residues in the CDR3. From germline, CDR1 is SGHRS and CDR2 YFSETQ. CDR3 bases: TGCGCCAGCAGCGAGGGTACCCTTAGCAATCAGCCCCAGCATTTT. Translation gives CASSEGTLSNQPQHF.

V gene TRBV9 combines with J gene TRBJ2-1; D gene unclear. V was trimmed by 3 bases and J by 6 bases, leaving 7 bases between them. Looked up from germline, CDR1 is SGDLS and CDR2 is YYNGEE. The CDR3 loop spans 12 amino acids. CDR3 in DNA: TGTGCCAGCAGCGAATCGTGCAATGAGCAGTTCTTC. Residues: CASSESCNEQFF.

This clone was found once. This chain joins TRBV7-8 and TRBJ1-5; no clear D gene. The V gene lost 5 bases and the J gene lost 0 bases, with 14 bases spanning the gap. There are 16 residues in the CDR3. Germline values: CDR1 SGHVS, CDR2 FQNEAQ. CDR3 nucleotides: TGTGCCAGCAGCCCCCTGGGCGGGTATAGCAATCAGCCCCAGCATTTT. This sequence encodes CASSPLGGYSNQPQHF.

The rearrangement uses TRBV7-8 and TRBJ2-7, with 9 nucleotides matching TRBD1. J was trimmed by 9 bases and V by 5 bases; bases with no gene match: 5. This CDR3 region has 12 residues. CDR1 and CDR2 from the germline V gene are SGHVS and FQNEAQ. This CDR3 is CASSPDRGGQYF. CDR3 bases: TGTGCCAGCAGCCCGGACAGGGGCGGGCAGTACTTC. The full variable domain, in which reference TRBV7-8 and TRBJ2-7 provide the parts outside the CDR3, is GAGVSQSPRYKVAKRGQDVALRCDPISGHVSLFWYQQALGQGPEFLTYFQNEAQLDKSGLPSDRFFAERPEGSVSTLKIQRTQQEDSAVYLCASSPDRGGQYFGPGTRLTVT.

CDR3 nucleotides: TGTGCCAGCAGTCCGGACAGGGTGAGCACCGGGGAGCTGTTTTTT. This translates into CASSPDRVSTGELFF. The rearrangement joins TRBV2 to TRBJ2-2; TRBD1 aligns across 8 bases. V lost 5 bases, J lost 4 bases, and 6 bases stayed unmatched. This CDR3 spans 15 amino acids. Germline lookup yields CDR1 SNHLY and CDR2 FYNNEI.

The rearrangement joins TRBV7-2 to TRBJ2-1; 13 bases fit TRBD2. V shed 6 bases and J 2 bases; nucleotides not matched to a gene: 10. The CDR3 covers 18 residues. Germline CDR1 and CDR2: SGHTA and FQGNSA. CDR3 sequence: CASRPGLAGSYPYNEQFF. The CDR3 nucleotides are TGTGCCAGCAGGCCGGGACTAGCGGGGAGTTACCCCTACAATGAGCAGTTCTTC.

This clone was detected a few times. This chain links TRBV10-3 with TRBJ2-2, with a weak D call TRBD2 (6 bases). In germline, CDR1 is ENHRY, CDR2 SYGVKD. V dropped 4 bases and J dropped 5 bases, with 23 bases sitting between them. CDR3 length equals 18 residues. In nucleotides, the CDR3 is TGTGCCATCAGTGCCGACGGGGACGGGAGAAGCCTGACCGGGGAGCTGTTTTTT. This codes for CAISADGDGRSLTGELFF.

V usage is TRBV5-4 and J usage is TRBJ2-3; D is perhaps TRBD2 (5 bases). Between the trimmed V and J ends, which lost 2 bases and 7 bases, there was a span of 11 bases. The germline V gene encodes CDR1 SGHNT and CDR2 YYREEE (reference sequence). This CDR3 spans 13 amino acids. Here the CDR3 DNA reads TGTGCCAGCAGCTTTGGGAGTACGAATACGCAGTATTTT. Amino acid sequence: CASSFGSTNTQYF.

This clone was counted only a few times. V usage is TRBV5-1 and J usage is TRBJ2-7; a possible D gene is TRBD1 (5 bases). Trimming left V 0 bases short and J 6 bases short, with 19 bases between. The CDR3 contains 16 residues. Germline values: CDR1 SGHRS, CDR2 YFSETQ. The CDR3 sequence: CASSLAPQVASGEQYF. DNA of the CDR3: TGCGCCAGCAGCTTGGCGCCACAGGTCGCGTCGGGCGAGCAGTACTTC.

In its sample, this clone was seen once. The chain employs TRBV7-2 and TRBJ2-2; TRBD2 matches at 10 bases. The length of the CDR3 is 18 residues. Germline CDR1 SGHTA, CDR2 FQGNSA. The V gene end was trimmed by 1 base and the J gene end by 4 bases; junction bases not matched to a gene: 9. CDR3 loop: CASSLVGRLAGVTGELFF. In DNA, the CDR3 is TGTGCCAGCAGCTTAGTGGGTCGCCTAGCGGGGGTCACCGGGGAGCTGTTTTTT.

This chain links TRBV11-2 with TRBJ2-7; D remains ambiguous. The CDR3 has 14 amino acids. CDR1 is SGHAT and CDR2 is FQNNGV in the germline V gene. V was clipped by 0 bases and J by 4 bases, with 10 bases between them. The CDR3 nucleotides are TGTGCCAGCAGCTTAGAGGCAGGAACGTACGAGCAGTACTTC. Translation: CASSLEAGTYEQYF.

The gene calls are TRBV27 and TRBJ1-4; maybe TRBD1 (5 bases). V lost 7 bases and J lost 5, with 20 bases in between. Germline V gene lookup returns CDR1 MNHEY and CDR2 SMNVEV (reference sequence). The CDR3 runs to 16 residues. The CDR3 protein is CASITKRGGENEKLFF. CDR3 DNA sequence: TGTGCCAGCATTACTAAAAGGGGAGGGGAGAATGAAAAACTGTTTTTT.